The sequence of this TCR beta chain was determined in a study of regulatory T cells in long-lasting Graves disease. This CDR3 has 16 residues. CDR1 and CDR2 from the germline V gene are SGHDT and YYEEEE. With 3 bases clipped from V and 3 bases from J, the junction kept 12 bases outside the gene matches. For TCR beta, libraries came from iRepertoire HTBI primers and Arm-PCR of CDR3 regions. One entry per CDR3 protein, called by TCRdb with MiXCR from the multiplex PCR reads. The table has about 240,000 distinct CDR3 sequences, 20% seen once. The time point: newly diagnosed GD, antithyroid drugs for less than 3 months. Following extraction of RNA from PBMCs, that RNA was used to make the TCR library.

The chain recombines TRBV5-6 with TRBJ2-7; 7 positions agree with TRBD2. The receptor was isolated from a female donor with Graves disease. Sequenced here: peripheral blood mononuclear cells (PBMCs), sampled at new diagnosis, from a patient treated with antithyroid drugs. The CDR3 nucleotides read TGTGCCAGCAGCTCGCCTCTTCCGCGGGAGAACTACGAGCAGTACTTC. Translation: CASSSPLPRENYEQYF. Based on the CDR3 plus reference TRBV5-6 and TRBJ2-7, the full variable domain is DAGVTQSPTHLIKTRGQQVTLRCSPKSGHDTVSWYQQALGQGPQFIFQYYEEEERQRGNFPDRFSGHQFPNYSSELNVNALLLGDSALYLCASSSPLPRENYEQYFGPGTRLTVT.